One sample yielded the 10 T cell receptor beta chains listed below, sequenced in a study of Ad26.COV2.S vaccination and SARS-CoV-2 variants. Libraries were prepared by immunoSEQ multiplex PCR; TCRdb keeps only in-frame clonotypes and omits some of them. This table has approximately 500,000 clones, around 90% appearing once. Described treatment: 15 to 20 received Ad26.COV2.S at low or high dose, single or two shots; roughly five received placebo; per-sample allocation not given. At day 63 after the first vaccine or placebo injection, samples were drawn. This specimen was peripheral blood, taken in a trial of Ad26.COV2.S vaccine versus placebo. These receptor sequences come from a person aged 18 to 59 who received the Ad26.COV2.S COVID-19 vaccine or a placebo.

V and J are TRBV28 and TRBJ1-4, with 7 bases matching TRBD1. Germline CDR1 and CDR2: MDHEN and SYDVKM. J lost 5 bases, V lost 6 bases, and 3 bases had no gene match. This CDR3 has 13 amino acids. The CDR3 spells CASSRQGNEKLFF. CDR3 in DNA: TGTGCCAGCAGCCGACAGGGAAATGAAAAACTGTTTTTT.

CDR3 sequence: CASSFFGVGTEAFF. CDR3 coding DNA: TGTGCCAGCAGCTTTTTCGGGGTAGGCACTGAAGCTTTCTTT. The genes are TRBV5-4 and TRBJ1-1; D not resolved. Trimming took 2 bases from V and 4 from J, leaving 12 bases between them. The CDR3 sequence is 14 residues long. From germline, CDR1 is SGHNT and CDR2 YYREEE (reference sequence).

The chain recombines TRBV19 with TRBJ2-1; 7 bases are shared with TRBD2. The trim removed 9 bases at V and 7 bases at J, leaving 12 bases unmatched. This CDR3 contains 14 residues. Germline loops: CDR1 LNHDA, CDR2 SQIVND (reference sequence). DNA of the CDR3: TGTGCCAGCACCCCTAACGGGAGGAATAATGAGCAGTTCTTC. Protein product: CASTPNGRNNEQFF.

The genes are TRBV2 and TRBJ2-7; 10 bases match TRBD1. From germline, CDR1 is SNHLY and CDR2 FYNNEI. V was pared by 7 bases and J by 5 bases, with 5 bases of the junction left unmatched. There are 13 residues in the CDR3. Here the CDR3 reads CASIPGTGDEQYF. As DNA, the CDR3 is TGTGCCAGCATCCCCGGGACAGGGGACGAGCAGTACTTC.

The V gene is TRBV6-5, the J gene TRBJ2-7; D possibly matches TRBD1 or TRBD2 (7 bases each). The CDR3 spans 13 residues. The V end lost 6 bases, the J end lost 3 bases, and 12 bases lay between the germline ends. Germline assignment: CDR1 MNHEY and CDR2 SVGAGI. The CDR3 here is CASSQGGGYEQYF. The CDR3 region has the DNA TGTGCCAGCAGCCAGGGGGGGGGCTACGAGCAGTACTTC.

The chain is built from TRBV4-3 and TRBJ1-2; 7 positions match TRBD1. This CDR3 has 18 residues. The J segment lost 4 bases and the V segment lost 4 bases, leaving 18 bases of the junction unmatched. The germline V gene encodes CDR1 LGHNA and CDR2 YSLEER. The CDR3 DNA reads TGCGCCAGCAGCCCTAAATTAACAGGGGCGCTAGGTGGCTATGGCTACACCTTC. Translating gives CASSPKLTGALGGYGYTF.

V usage is TRBV10-3 and J usage is TRBJ2-2; 7 bases map to TRBD1. From germline, CDR1 is ENHRY and CDR2 SYGVKD. The trim removed 4 bases at V and 4 bases at J, leaving 3 bases unmatched. The CDR3 has 14 amino acids. The CDR3 DNA follows: TGTGCCATCAGTGGGACAGGTATCACCGGGGAGCTGTTTTTT. It specifies CAISGTGITGELFF.

V usage is TRBV10-1 and J usage is TRBJ2-1; no clear D. The ends were cut back, 4 bases at V and 0 bases at J, with 16 bases in the middle. The CDR3 runs to 17 residues. CDR1 and CDR2 (germline): WNHNN, SYGVQD (reference sequence). CDR3 nucleotides: TGCGCCAGCAGTGGGCCGGTCACGGCCAGCTCCTACAATGAGCAGTTCTTC. Translating gives CASSGPVTASSYNEQFF.

The chain employs TRBV28 and TRBJ1-2, with 7 bases fitting TRBD1. The trim removed 2 bases at V and 5 bases at J, leaving 11 bases unmatched. Germline V CDR1 and CDR2: MDHEN, SYDVKM. This CDR3 contains 16 residues. The CDR3 protein is CASSLHTPGQLYGYTF. The CDR3 coding sequence is TGTGCCAGCAGTTTACACACACCGGGACAGCTTTATGGCTACACCTTC.

DNA for the CDR3: TGTGCCAGCAGCAACGGGAGACAGGACCAAGAGACCCAGTACTTC. Protein product: CASSNGRQDQETQYF. The rearrangement links TRBV6-5 to TRBJ2-5; D tentatively fits TRBD1 or TRBD2 (6 bases each). The CDR3 covers 15 residues. Germline loops: CDR1 MNHEY, CDR2 SVGAGI. V dropped 6 bases and J dropped 0 bases, with 14 bases sitting between them.